The 27 T cell receptor beta chains presented below share a single source sample, sequenced in a study of CXCR3-negative and CXCR3-positive naive CD8 T cells. UMI-labeled 5' RACE TRB cDNA libraries were prepared from the cells. TCRdb reworked the 5' RACE reads into one entry per CDR3 protein, no DNA. The table for this sample gives roughly 41,000 distinct CDR3 sequences. The sample comprised memory CD8+ T cells from blood. These receptors were obtained from a human donor in good health. Some clones in this sample may be carry-over from other donors' samples.

The chain carries TRBV25-1 and TRBJ1-1; there is no DNA to check the TCRdb D call of TRBD1. The CDR3 totals 12 residues. Per the germline V gene, CDR1 is MGHDK and CDR2 is SYGVNS. This CDR3 reads CASSPGNTEAFF.

The J gene is TRBJ2-1, the V gene TRBV29-1; the D gene TCRdb calls, TRBD1, cannot be checked with no DNA. CDR3 length: 11 amino acids. CDR1 is SQVTM, CDR2 ANQGSEA, per germline. The CDR3: CSAPLGNEQFF.

The V call is TRBV29-1, the J call TRBJ2-2; TCRdb's D call, TRBD2, is unchecked because there is no DNA. The CDR3 contains 14 residues. The germline V gene has CDR1 SQVTM and CDR2 ANQGSEA. This CDR3 reads CSADTSGGTGELFF.

V is TRBV13 and J is TRBJ2-1; the D call from TCRdb, TRBD1, cannot be confirmed without DNA. The CDR3 extends over 17 amino acids. Germline CDR1 PRHDT, CDR2 FYEKMQ (reference sequence). CDR3 region: CASSLETGTGTYNEQFF. The full variable domain, in which reference TRBV13 and TRBJ2-1 provide the parts outside the CDR3, is AAGVIQSPRHLIKEKRETATLKCYPIPRHDTVYWYQQGPGQDPQFLISFYEKMQSDKGSIPDRFSAQQFSDYHSELNMSSLELGDSALYFCASSLETGTGTYNEQFFGPGTRLTVL.

The chain carries TRBV5-1 and TRBJ2-3; with no DNA, the TCRdb D assignment of TRBD1 cannot be verified. The CDR3 runs to 15 residues. Germline V gene lookup returns CDR1 SGHRS and CDR2 YFSETQ. The CDR3 sequence: CASSPSGGFTDTQYF.

This rearrangement joins TRBV27 to TRBJ2-7; TCRdb proposes TRBD1, but this gene call is untestable without DNA. The CDR3 is made up of 13 amino acids. CDR1 MNHEY and CDR2 SMNVEV come from the germline V gene (reference sequence). This CDR3 reads CASRETGAYEQYF.

This sequence joins TRBV4-1 and TRBJ2-3. CDR1 is MGHRA, CDR2 YSYEKL, per germline. The CDR3 has 14 residues. The CDR3 protein is CASSPLIGADTQYF.

This rearrangement joins TRBV9 to TRBJ1-2. Germline lookup yields CDR1 SGDLS and CDR2 YYNGEE. The CDR3 contains 13 residues. CDR3 sequence reads: CASSVAENYGYTF.

The genes are TRBV27 and TRBJ2-1; the TCRdb D gene call, TRBD2, has no DNA to confirm it. The CDR3 totals 18 residues. CDR1 and CDR2 from the germline V gene are MNHEY and SMNVEV (reference sequence). Here the CDR3 reads CASSLTSGRSLLSDEQFF.

The chain couples TRBV5-1 to TRBJ2-2; TCRdb lists TRBD1, though no DNA is available to test this call. This CDR3 spans 15 amino acids. Germline values: CDR1 SGHRS, CDR2 YFSETQ. CDR3 loop: CASSFNSGPSRELFF.

V gene TRBV20-1 combines with J gene TRBJ1-5. The CDR3 is 13 amino acids. CDR1 is DFQATT, CDR2 SNEGSKA, per germline (reference sequence). CDR3 region: CSAALMYSQPQHF.

The chain carries TRBV7-9 and TRBJ2-7; there is no DNA to check the TCRdb D call of TRBD1. Germline assignment: CDR1 SEHNR and CDR2 FQNEAQ (reference sequence). The length of the CDR3 is 13 residues. CDR3: CASSDRAPYEQYF. The full variable domain, in which reference TRBV7-9 and TRBJ2-7 provide the parts outside the CDR3, is DTGVSQNPRHKITKRGQNVTFRCDPISEHNRLYWYRQTLGQGPEFLTYFQNEAQLEKSRLLSDRFSAERPKGSFSTLEIQRTEQGDSAMYLCASSDRAPYEQYFGPGTRLTVT.

This chain uses TRBV2 with TRBJ1-5; the D call from TCRdb, TRBD1, cannot be confirmed without DNA. The CDR3 contains 15 residues. Germline CDR1 and CDR2: SNHLY and FYNNEI. The CDR3: CASSEWGGANQPQHF.

The J gene is TRBJ2-4, the V gene TRBV23-1; TCRdb's D call, TRBD1, is unchecked because there is no DNA. TRBV23-1 belongs to the ORF category, with a function that is uncertain. There are 21 residues in the CDR3. The CDR3 reads CASSQSGRIGRQGVAKNIQYF.

The chain uses TRBV7-9 and TRBJ1-3. This CDR3 comprises 18 residues. The germline CDR1 and CDR2 sequences are SEHNR and FQNEAQ (reference sequence). The CDR3: CASSLQVAATYSGNTIYF.

The rearrangement uses TRBV5-1 and TRBJ1-2; checking the TCRdb D call of TRBD1 is not possible without DNA. Germline V gives CDR1 SGHRS, CDR2 YFSETQ. There are 14 residues in the CDR3. CDR3 amino acids: CASSWTGADYGYTF.

The chain joins TRBV29-1 to TRBJ1-2; TCRdb lists TRBD1, though no DNA is available to test this call. The CDR3 loop spans 12 amino acids. CDR1 SQVTM and CDR2 ANQGSEA come from the germline V gene. The CDR3 loop reads CSDRTGCYGYTF.

The chain joins TRBV14 to TRBJ2-7; TCRdb calls TRBD2, which cannot be checked without DNA. This CDR3 is built from 14 residues. CDR1 is SGHDN and CDR2 is FVKESK in the germline V gene. This chain's CDR3 is CASSTFLRGYEQYF.

The rearrangement joins TRBV28 to TRBJ2-3; no DNA is available, so the TRBD1 call from TCRdb remains unchecked. There are 15 residues in the CDR3. From germline, CDR1 is MDHEN and CDR2 SYDVKM. The CDR3 is CASSYRDRASDTQYF.

The chain recombines TRBV21-1 with TRBJ2-7. TRBV21-1 is a pseudogene segment. The CDR3 runs 15 residues. The CDR3 sequence: CASSKTSRSPHEQYF.

In terms of frequency, this clonotype is medium-sized. This chain joins TRBV6-6 and TRBJ2-1. The CDR3 is 11 residues long. Germline loops: CDR1 MNHNY, CDR2 SVGAGI (reference sequence). CDR3 region: CASSVYNEQFF.

The gene calls are TRBV10-3 and TRBJ2-7; TCRdb proposes TRBD1, but this gene call is untestable without DNA. The length of the CDR3 is 14 residues. Looked up from germline, CDR1 is ENHRY and CDR2 is SYGVKD. CDR3 sequence: CAIRPGQVLSEQYF.

The chain uses TRBV6-6 and TRBJ2-1; the D call from TCRdb, TRBD2, cannot be confirmed without DNA. The CDR3 contains 17 residues. Germline CDR1 and CDR2: MNHNY and SVGAGI (reference sequence). CDR3 amino acids: CASSLYSGGSSYNEQFF.

The rearrangement links TRBV29-1 to TRBJ2-5; TCRdb's assignment of TRBD1 cannot be checked, as there is no DNA. There are 14 residues in the CDR3. Germline CDR1 SQVTM, CDR2 ANQGSEA. CDR3 loop: CSVEPGAPQETQYF.

V is TRBV28 and J is TRBJ1-2; TCRdb outputs TRBD1, but without DNA this stays unchecked. The CDR3 is 16 residues long. Germline CDR1 is MDHEN and CDR2 is SYDVKM. CDR3 amino acids: CASSSLGASLNYGYTF.

V usage is TRBV6-2 or TRBV6-3 and J usage is TRBJ2-5; the D call of TRBD2 rests on TCRdb alone, since no DNA is present to check it. CDR3 length: 13 amino acids. Germline CDR1 MNHEY, CDR2 SVGEGT. The CDR3: CATTIGGEETQYF.

The chain joins TRBV12-3 or TRBV12-4 to TRBJ2-5; TCRdb calls TRBD1, which cannot be checked without DNA. The CDR3 is 15 residues long. The CDR3 region is CASSQPGGDRETQYF.